This entry lists 23 T cell receptor beta chains sequenced from one sample in a study of T cell clonotyping in hematopoietic cell transplantation. Sequencing was performed with immunoSEQ multiplex PCR; in TCRdb, only in-frame clones are kept and a portion is missing. The sample includes about 15,000 clones, around 94% of them seen just once. Material: PBMCs, obtained 30 days after allogeneic stem cell transplant. Receptor source: a male patient in his sixties or seventies who had an allogeneic stem cell transplant from an unrelated donor, so the T cells may come from the graft donor. Some clones in this sample may be carry-over from other donors' samples.

This chain connects TRBV1 to TRBJ1-2. TRBV1 is described as a pseudogene. The CDR3 is made up of 15 amino acids. As DNA, the CDR3 is TGCACCAGCAGCCCGACACAGGGACTGGACTATGGCTACACCTTC. Protein sequence: CTSSPTQGLDYGYTF.

This clone has a handful of counts. J is TRBJ2-1 and V is TRBV5-6; D not resolved. This CDR3 contains 12 residues. Germline assignment: CDR1 SGHDT and CDR2 YYEEEE. V was cut by 1 base and J by 4 bases, with 3 bases left in between. DNA of the CDR3: TGTGCCAGCAGCTTGATATACAATGAGCAGTTCTTC. Encoded protein: CASSLIYNEQFF.

The chain links TRBV2 to TRBJ1-5; no clear D. Trimming shortened V by 1 base and J by 2 bases, and 9 bases separated the two germline ends. Germline CDR1 reads SNHLY; CDR2 reads FYNNEI. This CDR3 has 15 amino acids. The CDR3 region is CASSEGRLGNQPQHF. The CDR3 DNA sequence: TGTGCCAGCAGTGAAGGTAGGCTAGGCAATCAGCCCCAGCATTTT.

V usage is TRBV6-5 and J usage is TRBJ1-2; possibly TRBD1 for D (5 bases). Germline V gene lookup returns CDR1 MNHEY and CDR2 SVGAGI. V lost 1 base, J lost 7 bases, and 10 bases lay in between. This CDR3 is 13 amino acids long. The CDR3, as DNA: TGTGCCAGCAGTTACTGCAGGGAGTGTGGCTACACCTTC. It codes for CASSYCRECGYTF.

This sequence joins TRBV7-2 and TRBJ2-7; D unclear. The V end lost 3 bases, the J end lost 4 bases, and 16 bases lay between the germline ends. The CDR3 length is 15 residues. Germline V CDR1 and CDR2: SGHTA, FQGNSA. The CDR3 DNA is TGTGCCAGCAGCTTGGCTCTCACTCTCGGGTACGAGCAGTACTTC. Amino acid sequence: CASSLALTLGYEQYF.

CDR3 residues: CASSPTNLRGPYEQYF. DNA of the CDR3: TGCGCCAGCAGCCCTACAAACCTAAGGGGGCCCTACGAGCAGTACTTC. The chain uses TRBV4-1 and TRBJ2-7; 7 bases fit TRBD1. Germline V gives CDR1 MGHRA, CDR2 YSYEKL. This CDR3 is built from 16 residues. With V trimmed by 4 bases and J by 2 bases, 11 bases remained unmatched.

J is TRBJ2-6 and V is TRBV9, with TRBD1 identical over 9 bases. Germline V gene data show CDR1 as SGDLS and CDR2 as YYNGEE. The CDR3 loop spans 19 amino acids. Trimming removed 3 bases from V and 0 bases from J; junction bases left unmatched: 10. The CDR3 here is CASSAQAGQGRSGANVLTF. CDR3 coding DNA: TGTGCCAGCAGCGCCCAAGCTGGACAGGGGCGCTCTGGGGCCAACGTCCTGACTTTC.

The rearrangement links TRBV29-1 to TRBJ1-1, with D perhaps TRBD1 (6 bases). This CDR3 is built from 14 residues. The V end was cut by 6 bases, the J end by 4 bases, with 18 bases between. In germline, CDR1 is SQVTM, CDR2 ANQGSEA. The CDR3 DNA reads TGCAGCGTAGAGGTTACAGGGTATGGCACTGAAGCTTTCTTT. Translating gives CSVEVTGYGTEAFF.

The CDR3 coding sequence is TGCGCCAGCAGCCAAAACGGGGGGGGCTCTGGGGCCAACGTCCTGACTTTC. Its protein product is CASSQNGGGSGANVLTF. The chain is built from TRBV4-1 and TRBJ2-6, with TRBD2 matching 8 bases. The CDR3 is made up of 17 amino acids. V lost 2 bases, J lost 0 bases, and 3 bases stayed unmatched. Germline V lookup: CDR1 MGHRA, CDR2 YSYEKL.

As for this clone: Germline and junction disagree at one end, which may indicate a read error. The chain has TRBV10-3 and TRBJ2-1, with D maybe TRBD2 (5 bases). The CDR3 is 16 residues long. Germline V gene lookup returns CDR1 ENHRY and CDR2 SYGVKD. The CDR3: CAISESAASSHNEQFF. As DNA, the CDR3 is TGTGCCATCAGTGAGTCGGCGGCTAGCTCCCACAATGAGCAGTTCTTC.

The V call is TRBV19, the J call TRBJ1-1; D is unresolved. Germline CDR1 is LNHDA and CDR2 is SQIVND (reference sequence). Trimming took off 3 bases at V and 1 base at J, with 15 bases between the two ends. The CDR3 is 16 amino acids. CDR3 DNA sequence: TGTGCCAGTAGTATTTTTGTGGGCGGCTCGAACACTGAAGCTTTCTTT. Encoded protein: CASSIFVGGSNTEAFF.

The chain recombines TRBV7-6 with TRBJ1-6; D call uncertain. The germline V gene encodes CDR1 SGHVS and CDR2 FNYEAQ. V gave up 5 bases and J gave up 8 bases, with 16 bases separating them. This CDR3 contains 15 residues. CDR3 nucleotides: TGTGCCAGCAGCGTCAGTACGGGGAATGATTCACCCCTCCACTTT. It encodes CASSVSTGNDSPLHF.

The chain has TRBV6-1 and TRBJ2-7, with D tentatively TRBD1 or TRBD2 (5 bases each). In germline, CDR1 is MNHNS, CDR2 SASEGT. V was shortened by 8 bases and J by 3 bases, with 17 bases between the two germline ends. The CDR3 has 14 residues. In nucleotides, the CDR3 is TGTGCCAGCTGCCCGGGGCCCACTTGCTACGAGCAGTACTTC. Translation gives CASCPGPTCYEQYF.

The rearrangement uses TRBV7-2 and TRBJ2-2, with D possibly TRBD1 on 7 matching bases. CDR3 size: 13 residues. Deletions cut 6 bases from V and 6 bases from J, with 11 bases between. The germline CDR1 and CDR2 sequences are SGHTA and FQGNSA. CDR3 amino acids: CASRRGTAGELFF. CDR3 DNA sequence: TGTGCCAGCAGACGGGGGACAGCCGGGGAGCTGTTTTTT.

The rearrangement joins TRBV7-2 to TRBJ1-1; 7 nucleotides line up with TRBD1. V dropped 5 bases and J dropped 5; count of bases not matched to a gene: 14. The V gene's germline CDR1 is SGHTA and CDR2 FQGNSA. This CDR3 has 16 residues. CDR3 sequence: CASSPPGPGGGTEAFF. The CDR3 nucleotides read TGTGCCAGCAGCCCTCCCGGACCAGGGGGGGGAACTGAAGCTTTCTTT.

This sequence joins TRBV2 and TRBJ2-5; 7 bases line up with TRBD1. V lost 5 bases to trimming and J lost 5 bases; unmatched junction nucleotides: 5. CDR1 is SNHLY, CDR2 FYNNEI, per germline. The CDR3 has 13 residues. Here the CDR3 DNA reads TGTGCCAGCAGTACAGACAGGGACGAGACCCAGTACTTC. This gives the protein CASSTDRDETQYF.

V usage is TRBV11-1 and J usage is TRBJ1-1, with 8 bases that match TRBD1. The CDR3 has 17 amino acids. Losses at the gene ends were 5 bases for V and 6 bases for J; bases not matched to a gene: 17. The germline CDR1 and CDR2 sequences are SGHAT and FQDESV (reference sequence). CDR3 region: CASSPYGQGTYLPEAFF. CDR3 nucleotide sequence: TGTGCCAGCAGCCCGTATGGACAGGGCACCTATTTGCCTGAAGCTTTCTTT.

The rearrangement links TRBV9 to TRBJ1-6; 11 bases are a match to TRBD1. The ends lost 4 bases at V and 10 bases at J; junction bases unmatched: 10. The CDR3 has 16 amino acids. Germline CDR1 is SGDLS and CDR2 is YYNGEE. The CDR3 nucleotides read TGTGCCAGCAGCTCCTCGGACAGGGGGCTAGGATCACCCCTCCACTTT. This translates into CASSSSDRGLGSPLHF.

The chain joins TRBV14 to TRBJ1-2; no firm D call. V was trimmed by 1 base and J by 4 bases, leaving 16 bases between them. The germline gives CDR1 SGHDN, CDR2 FVKESK. The CDR3 runs to 16 residues. In nucleotides, the CDR3 is TGTGCCAGCAGCCAAGTTTGGGCCGGCCCACCCTATGGCTACACCTTC. Translating it yields CASSQVWAGPPYGYTF. The complete variable domain, with remaining parts taken from reference TRBV14 and TRBJ1-2, reads EAGVTQFPSHSVIEKGQTVTLRCDPISGHDNLYWYRRVMGKEIKFLLHFVKESKQDESGMPNNRFLAERTGGTYSTLKVQPAELEDSGVYFCASSQVWAGPPYGYTFGSGTRLTVV.

The chain recombines TRBV5-1 with TRBJ1-2; weak D call: TRBD1 (6 bases). The CDR3 runs 14 residues. From germline, CDR1 is SGHRS and CDR2 YFSETQ. V was trimmed by 0 bases and J by 8 bases, leaving 14 bases between them. Written as DNA, the CDR3 is TGCGCCAGCAGCTTGGGCACAGGGCCACGAGGCTACACCTTC. Translating it yields CASSLGTGPRGYTF.

The chain couples TRBV28 to TRBJ2-1; D is possibly TRBD2 (5 bases). Trimming took 5 bases from V and 4 from J, leaving 18 bases between them. The germline gives CDR1 MDHEN, CDR2 SYDVKM. CDR3 length equals 16 residues. CDR3: CASSPLGAVGYNEQFF. CDR3 bases: TGTGCCAGCAGTCCACTGGGAGCGGTGGGGTACAATGAGCAGTTCTTC. Full variable domain (remainder filled in from reference TRBV28 and TRBJ2-1): DVKVTQSSRYLVKRTGEKVFLECVQDMDHENMFWYRQDPGLGLRLIYFSYDVKMKEKGDIPEGYSVSREKKERFSLILESASTNQTSMYLCASSPLGAVGYNEQFFGPGTRLTVL.

The chain recombines TRBV30 with TRBJ1-6, with TRBD1 identical over 7 bases. Germline V CDR1 and CDR2: GTSNPN, SVGIG (reference sequence). The CDR3 is made up of 14 amino acids. J gave up 7 bases and V 5 bases, and 8 bases lay outside the gene matches. Here the CDR3 DNA reads TGTGCCTGGGGGGTTGGGACAGTAAATTCACCCCTCCACTTT. It codes for CAWGVGTVNSPLHF.

In DNA, the CDR3 is TGTGCCAGCAGCTTCCAAGGGGGCGATGAGCAGTTCTTC. Protein sequence: CASSFQGGDEQFF. This chain links TRBV7-6 with TRBJ2-1, with TRBD1 identical over 7 bases. The CDR3 is made up of 13 amino acids. Germline values: CDR1 SGHVS, CDR2 FNYEAQ. The V and J ends lost 3 bases and 8 bases, in that order; junction bases with no gene match: 4.